This passage covers 2 T cell receptor beta chains from one sample sequenced in a study of cytomegalovirus exposure and HLA in healthy donors. PCR primers comprised 60 Vbeta and 13 Jbeta primers. TCRdb's table, derived via immunoSEQ multiplex PCR, lists solely in-frame clones and lacks some. Here the sample spans about 170,000 clones, 65% to 90% being singletons. Sequenced: PBMCs. All receptors come from a male donor in good health and CMV-seronegative.

This clone was seen a single time. The V gene is TRBV5-4, the J gene TRBJ2-5; D is perhaps TRBD2 (6 bases). The ends were cut back, 4 bases at V and 2 bases at J, with 12 bases in the middle. The CDR3 extends over 14 amino acids. Germline V gene sequence: CDR1 SGHNT, CDR2 YYREEE (reference sequence). The CDR3 DNA sequence: TGTGCCAGCAGCCCGTCCGGGGGACAAGAGACCCAGTACTTC. It translates to CASSPSGGQETQYF.

V usage is TRBV28 and J usage is TRBJ1-5, with D hard to call. This CDR3 spans 11 amino acids. Germline V gene data show CDR1 as MDHEN and CDR2 as SYDVKM. Trimming shortened V by 10 bases and J by 6 bases, and 10 bases separated the two germline ends. In DNA form, the CDR3 reads TGTGCCACCTCAGGCCGTCAGCCCCAGCATTTT. This translates into CATSGRQPQHF. The variable domain in full, completed from reference TRBV28 and TRBJ1-5, reads DVKVTQSSRYLVKRTGEKVFLECVQDMDHENMFWYRQDPGLGLRLIYFSYDVKMKEKGDIPEGYSVSREKKERFSLILESASTNQTSMYLCATSGRQPQHFGDGTRLSIL.